The clone carrying this T cell receptor (beta chain) appeared a few times. The junction differs from germline at one of its ends, possibly a read error. Germline V gene lookup returns CDR1 LGHDT and CDR2 YNNKEL (reference sequence). The CDR3 totals 13 residues. The sample is drawn from a study of molecular identifiers for immune sequencing clone quantification. From around 20,000 to 1,000,000 sorted cells, naive CD8 libraries were generated with 10%, 30% or 50% RNA. Bulk TCR libraries were made with methods that had been previously described and with listed TCR primers. TCRdb re-derived calls from the PCR reads in MiXCR, one entry per CDR3 protein. Of about 320,000 distinct CDR3 sequences in the sample, 24% are singletons; the top ten hold approximately 0.74%.

The chain joins TRBV3-1 to TRBJ2-5, with D unresolved. The receptor was isolated from a human donor in good health. Some libraries in this study had Jurkat cell RNA spiked in. The source material was naive CD8+ T cells from blood, with Jurkat cell RNA spiked in. The subset: FACS-sorted CD8+CD4-CCR7+CD45RA+ naive T cells. This chain's CDR3 is CASSQRLQETQCF. The CDR3 DNA reads as TGTGCCAGCAGCCAAAGGCTCCAAGAGACCCAGTGCTTC.